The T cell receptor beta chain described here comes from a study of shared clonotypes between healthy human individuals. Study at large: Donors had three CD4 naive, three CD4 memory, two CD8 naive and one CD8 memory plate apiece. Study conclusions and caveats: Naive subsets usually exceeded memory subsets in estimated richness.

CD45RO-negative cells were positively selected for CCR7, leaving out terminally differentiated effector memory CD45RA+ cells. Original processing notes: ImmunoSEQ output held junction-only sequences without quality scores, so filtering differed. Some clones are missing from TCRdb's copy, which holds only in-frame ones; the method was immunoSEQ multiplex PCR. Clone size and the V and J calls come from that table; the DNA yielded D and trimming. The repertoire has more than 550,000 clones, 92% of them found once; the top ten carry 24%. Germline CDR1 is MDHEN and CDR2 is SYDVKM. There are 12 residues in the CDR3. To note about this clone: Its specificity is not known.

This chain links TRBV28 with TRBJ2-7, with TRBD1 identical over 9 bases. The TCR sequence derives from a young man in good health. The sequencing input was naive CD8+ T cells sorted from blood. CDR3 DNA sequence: TGTGCAGCGACAGGGGGCTCCTACGAGCAGTACTTC. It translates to CAATGGSYEQYF.